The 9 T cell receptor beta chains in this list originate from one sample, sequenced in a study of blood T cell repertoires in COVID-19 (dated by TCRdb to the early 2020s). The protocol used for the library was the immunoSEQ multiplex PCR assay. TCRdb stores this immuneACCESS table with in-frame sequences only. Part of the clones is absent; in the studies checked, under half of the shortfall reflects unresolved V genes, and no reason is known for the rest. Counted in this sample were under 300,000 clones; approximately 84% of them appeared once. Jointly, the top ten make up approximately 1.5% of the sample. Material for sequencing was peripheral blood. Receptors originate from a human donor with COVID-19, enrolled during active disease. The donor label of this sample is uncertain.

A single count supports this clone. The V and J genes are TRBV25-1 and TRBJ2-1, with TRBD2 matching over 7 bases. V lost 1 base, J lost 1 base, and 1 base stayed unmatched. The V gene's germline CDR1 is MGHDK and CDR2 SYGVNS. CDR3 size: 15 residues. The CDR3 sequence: CASSEWGGSYNEQFF. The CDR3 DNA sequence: TGTGCCAGCAGTGAATGGGGGGGGTCCTACAATGAGCAGTTCTTC.

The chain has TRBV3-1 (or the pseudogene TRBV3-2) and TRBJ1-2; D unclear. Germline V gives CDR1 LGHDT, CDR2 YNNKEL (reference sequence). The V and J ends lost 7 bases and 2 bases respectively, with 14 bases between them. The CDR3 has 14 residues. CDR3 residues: CASTLTADNYGYTF. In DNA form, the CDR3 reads TGTGCCAGCACCCTCACAGCGGACAACTATGGCTACACCTTC.

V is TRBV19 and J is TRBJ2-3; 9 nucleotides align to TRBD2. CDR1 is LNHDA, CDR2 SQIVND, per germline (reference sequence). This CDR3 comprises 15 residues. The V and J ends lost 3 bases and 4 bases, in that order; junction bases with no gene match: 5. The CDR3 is CASSILAGTADTQYF. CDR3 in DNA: TGTGCCAGTAGTATCCTAGCGGGGACGGCAGATACGCAGTATTTT.

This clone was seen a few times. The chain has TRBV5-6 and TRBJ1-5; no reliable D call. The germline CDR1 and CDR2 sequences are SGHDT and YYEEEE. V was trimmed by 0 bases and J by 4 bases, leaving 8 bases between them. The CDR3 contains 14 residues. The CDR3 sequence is CASSLGRRNQPQHF. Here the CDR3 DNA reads TGTGCCAGCAGCTTGGGCCGCCGGAATCAGCCCCAGCATTTT.

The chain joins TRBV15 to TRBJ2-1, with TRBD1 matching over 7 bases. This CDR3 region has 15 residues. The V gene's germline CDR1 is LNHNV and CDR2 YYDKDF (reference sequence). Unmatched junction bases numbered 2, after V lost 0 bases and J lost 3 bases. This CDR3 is CATSRDSGGYNEQFF. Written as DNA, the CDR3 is TGTGCCACCAGCAGAGATTCAGGGGGCTACAATGAGCAGTTCTTC.

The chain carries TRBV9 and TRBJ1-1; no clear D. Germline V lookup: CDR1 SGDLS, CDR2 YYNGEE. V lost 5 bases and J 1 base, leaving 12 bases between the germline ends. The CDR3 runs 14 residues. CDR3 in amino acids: CASSPQPRNTEAFF. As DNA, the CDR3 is TGTGCCAGCAGTCCGCAACCCAGGAACACTGAAGCTTTCTTT.

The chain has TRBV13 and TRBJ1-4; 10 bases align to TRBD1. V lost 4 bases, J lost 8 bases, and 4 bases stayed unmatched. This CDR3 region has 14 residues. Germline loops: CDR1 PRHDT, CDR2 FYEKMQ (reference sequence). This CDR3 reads CASSSGTGDEKLFF. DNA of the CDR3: TGTGCCAGCAGCTCCGGGACAGGGGACGAAAAACTGTTTTTT.

CDR3 sequence reads: CASSLGAGLYNEQFF. DNA of the CDR3: TGTGCCAGCAGCTTAGGAGCGGGCCTGTACAATGAGCAGTTCTTC. V is TRBV7-2 and J is TRBJ2-1; a weak D match, TRBD2 (6 bases). Germline V gene sequence: CDR1 SGHTA, CDR2 FQGNSA. CDR3 length: 15 amino acids. V was clipped by 1 base and J by 4 bases, with 11 bases between them.

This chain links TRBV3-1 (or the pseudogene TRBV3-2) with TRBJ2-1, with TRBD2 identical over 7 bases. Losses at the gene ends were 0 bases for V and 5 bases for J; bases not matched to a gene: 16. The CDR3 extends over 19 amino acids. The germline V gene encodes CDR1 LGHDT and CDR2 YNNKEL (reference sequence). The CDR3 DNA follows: TGTGCCAGCAGCCAAGATCGGGGAGGGATACCCGGACGGCACAATGAGCAGTTCTTC. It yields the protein CASSQDRGGIPGRHNEQFF.